A single sample gave rise to the 28 T cell receptor beta chains below, sequenced in a study of blood T cells in healthy people across ages. Primers used in a second PCR of about 6 to 11 cycles were a sample-barcoded 5' primer and a J-beta primer mix. TCRdb reprocessed the 5' RACE reads via MiXCR and lists one record per CDR3 protein. The repertoire holds around 780,000 distinct CDR3 sequences, with roughly 50% as singletons. The sample was blood. The receptors derive from a man aged 40-49 years in good health.

This chain joins TRBV10-3 and TRBJ2-5, with D possibly matching TRBD1 (6 bases). In germline, CDR1 is ENHRY, CDR2 SYGVKD. The germline V and J ends were trimmed by 6 bases and 5 bases, with 19 bases remaining between them. This CDR3 comprises 15 residues. The CDR3 spells CAIRPSTGTKETQYF. The DNA for the CDR3 is TGTGCCATCAGGCCATCGACCGGGACAAAGGAGACCCAGTACTTC.

This chain joins TRBV7-3 and TRBJ2-1; 7 bases map to TRBD2. Trimming took 6 bases from V and 7 from J; bases not matched to a gene: 15. Germline values: CDR1 SGHTA, CDR2 FQGTGA. The CDR3 has 16 residues. The CDR3 region has the DNA TGTGCCAGCAGTCCTGGGGGGGGGTCAACAGCGAATGAGCAGTTCTTC. This translates into CASSPGGGSTANEQFF.

This rearrangement joins TRBV28 to TRBJ2-7; 7 nucleotides line up with TRBD1. V dropped 5 bases and J dropped 0; count of bases not matched to a gene: 10. The CDR3 is 16 residues long. Germline V gene sequence: CDR1 MDHEN, CDR2 SYDVKM. The CDR3 loop reads CASSPRQGLGSYEQYF. In DNA form, the CDR3 reads TGTGCCAGCAGTCCCCGACAGGGTCTGGGCTCCTACGAGCAGTACTTC.

This clonotype has just a few counts. The chain combines TRBV7-2 with TRBJ2-1; D is ambiguous. V lost 4 bases, J lost 11 bases, and 12 bases lay in between. Germline CDR1 is SGHTA and CDR2 is FQGNSA. CDR3 length: 12 amino acids. CDR3 DNA sequence: TGTGCCAGCAGCTCCTCAGCTAATAAGCAGTTCTTC. Encoded protein: CASSSSANKQFF.

This clonotype was counted ten times or more. V and J are TRBV4-2 and TRBJ2-1; 8 nucleotides line up with TRBD2. This CDR3 has 16 amino acids. Germline values: CDR1 LGHNA, CDR2 YNFKEQ. V lost 5 bases to trimming and J lost 1 base; unmatched junction nucleotides: 7. The CDR3: CASSGVAGWSYNEQFF. CDR3 in DNA: TGTGCCAGCAGCGGGGTAGCGGGGTGGTCCTACAATGAGCAGTTCTTC.

The J gene is TRBJ2-7, the V gene TRBV11-3, with D possibly matching TRBD2 (6 bases). This CDR3 is built from 16 residues. V lost 6 bases and J lost 3, with 21 bases in between. The germline V gene encodes CDR1 SGHNT and CDR2 YENEEA. The CDR3 spells CASSLFPGSGSYEQYF. CDR3 coding DNA: TGTGCCAGCAGTCTATTCCCGGGCTCCGGGAGCTACGAGCAGTACTTC.

Worth noting for this clonotype: A junction end diverges from the germline sequence, so it may reflect a read error. This chain links TRBV7-9 with TRBJ2-7; 9 positions agree with TRBD1. The CDR3 runs 14 residues. Germline CDR1 is SEHNR and CDR2 is FQNEAQ (reference sequence). CDR3 sequence (DNA): TGTGCCGGCAGCTGGGGGACAGGGTCCTACGAGCAGTACTTC. Its protein product is CAGSWGTGSYEQYF.

This clonotype was seen more than once but under ten times. The rearrangement uses TRBV28 and TRBJ2-3, with TRBD2 matching 14 bases. The V and J ends lost 11 bases and 1 base, in that order; junction bases with no gene match: 8. In germline, CDR1 is MDHEN, CDR2 SYDVKM. The CDR3 is made up of 16 amino acids. In DNA, the CDR3 is TGTGCCTCGACTAGCGGGAGGGCCTGGGGCACAGATACGCAGTATTTT. Translating gives CASTSGRAWGTDTQYF.

A single count supports this clonotype. The chain joins TRBV2 to TRBJ1-2; tentative D call: TRBD1 (6 bases). The CDR3 totals 13 residues. Germline V gene data show CDR1 as SNHLY and CDR2 as FYNNEI. The V end was cut by 11 bases, the J end by 3 bases, with 16 bases between. The CDR3 region has the DNA TGTGCCGGCCGACAGGCGGCTGACTATGGCTACACCTTC. Amino acid sequence: CAGRQAADYGYTF.

This rearrangement joins TRBV28 to TRBJ2-7; D could derive from TRBD1 or TRBD2 (6 bases each). CDR1 and CDR2 (germline): MDHEN, SYDVKM. The CDR3 spans 16 residues. Deletions cut 11 bases from V and 7 bases from J, with 30 bases between. CDR3 bases: TGTGCCTCCGCGTCCGGGACCGTCGGGAGAGGGGGAGAGCAGTACTTC. It specifies CASASGTVGRGGEQYF. Full variable domain (remainder filled in from reference TRBV28 and TRBJ2-7): DVKVTQSSRYLVKRTGEKVFLECVQDMDHENMFWYRQDPGLGLRLIYFSYDVKMKEKGDIPEGYSVSREKKERFSLILESASTNQTSMYLCASASGTVGRGGEQYFGPGTRLTVT.

The chain joins TRBV15 to TRBJ2-5; possibly TRBD2 for D (6 bases). Germline V CDR1 and CDR2: LNHNV, YYDKDF (reference sequence). The CDR3 totals 14 residues. V dropped 5 bases and J dropped 5 bases, with 15 bases sitting between them. The CDR3 here is CATSEPGEMETQYF. DNA for the CDR3: TGTGCCACCAGCGAGCCGGGAGAGATGGAGACCCAGTACTTC.

This chain uses TRBV7-2 with TRBJ2-6, with D possibly TRBD1 on 6 matching bases. The V and J ends lost 1 base and 2 bases respectively, with 12 bases between them. The CDR3 spans 17 residues. CDR1 SGHTA and CDR2 FQGNSA come from the germline V gene. CDR3 bases: TGTGCCAGCAGCTTAGATAGGGGGATCCCTGGGGCCAACGTCCTGACTTTC. Translated, it gives CASSLDRGIPGANVLTF.

This chain joins TRBV3-1 and TRBJ2-5; no clear D. The V end was cut by 1 base, the J end by 5 bases, with 11 bases between. This CDR3 is 14 amino acids long. Germline CDR1 is LGHDT and CDR2 is YNNKEL (reference sequence). The CDR3: CASSQAGFTETQYF. Written as DNA, the CDR3 is TGTGCCAGCAGCCAAGCAGGTTTTACGGAGACCCAGTACTTC.

This clonotype was detected once. The genes are TRBV5-1 and TRBJ2-5; TRBD1 is a possible D gene (5 bases). The CDR3 spans 14 residues. CDR1 and CDR2 (germline): SGHRS, YFSETQ. Trimming left V 1 base short and J 1 base short, with 8 bases between. CDR3 DNA: TGCGCCAGCAGCTTGCTCGACAGCCAAGAGACCCAGTACTTC. Its protein product is CASSLLDSQETQYF.

In this sample, this clonotype turned up a few times. The V call is TRBV6-2 or TRBV6-3, the J call TRBJ2-1; D unclear. The CDR3 runs to 14 residues. The V gene lost 3 bases and the J gene lost 10 bases, with 16 bases spanning the gap. Germline CDR1 MNHEY, CDR2 SVGEGT. The CDR3, as DNA: TGTGCCAGCAGTTATGAGACCCCGAGTATGGAGCAGTTCTTC. Its translation is CASSYETPSMEQFF.

The CDR3 DNA is TGCGCCAGCAGCTTGCATTTGCGTACTAGCACAGATACGCAGTATTTT. This encodes CASSLHLRTSTDTQYF. The rearrangement links TRBV5-1 to TRBJ2-3; the D is unclear. Germline assignment: CDR1 SGHRS and CDR2 YFSETQ. The germline V and J ends were trimmed by 1 base and 0 bases, with 12 bases remaining between them. This CDR3 spans 16 amino acids.

The chain uses TRBV7-2 and TRBJ2-7; D possibly corresponds to TRBD1 (6 bases). The CDR3 is 16 residues long. Trimming took 1 base from V and 2 from J, leaving 15 bases between them. Germline V gene data show CDR1 as SGHTA and CDR2 as FQGNSA. CDR3 sequence: CASSLDWRGQPYEQYF. The CDR3 DNA is TGTGCCAGCAGCTTAGACTGGCGCGGACAGCCCTACGAGCAGTACTTC.

This clonotype has a handful of counts. This sequence joins TRBV28 and TRBJ2-5; 7 bases agree with TRBD2. The CDR3 covers 15 residues. J gave up 5 bases and V 6 bases, and 12 bases lay outside the gene matches. Looked up from germline, CDR1 is MDHEN and CDR2 is SYDVKM. CDR3 DNA sequence: TGTGCCAGCAGATCACCGGGAGGCGGATGGGAGACCCAGTACTTC. It specifies CASRSPGGGWETQYF.

The CDR3 region has the DNA TGCGCCAGCAGCTTGGCAGGGATTGGCACAGATACGCAGTATTTT. Its translation is CASSLAGIGTDTQYF. The chain links TRBV5-1 to TRBJ2-3; TRBD1 is a possible D gene (5 bases). The CDR3 runs to 15 residues. CDR1 and CDR2 (germline): SGHRS, YFSETQ. Trimming cost V 0 bases and J 1 base, with 9 bases left between them.

The chain uses TRBV4-1 and TRBJ1-2, with D uncertain. This CDR3 has 14 amino acids. Germline V gene sequence: CDR1 MGHRA, CDR2 YSYEKL. The V end lost 3 bases, the J end lost 7 bases, and 15 bases lay between the germline ends. The CDR3 spells CASSQGYISGGYTF. As DNA, the CDR3 is TGCGCCAGCAGCCAGGGGTACATCTCGGGTGGCTACACCTTC.

The chain employs TRBV12-3 or TRBV12-4 and TRBJ2-3; D not certain. The V gene lost 2 bases and the J gene lost 3 bases, with 9 bases spanning the gap. The CDR3 is 14 amino acids. CDR3 DNA: TGTGCCAGCAGTTTATCCGTTACTACAGATACGCAGTATTTT. Translation: CASSLSVTTDTQYF.

This chain joins TRBV7-2 and TRBJ2-1; 13 positions match TRBD2. This CDR3 is built from 17 residues. CDR1 is SGHTA and CDR2 is FQGNSA in the germline V gene. After removal of 3 bases from V and 6 bases from J, the junction contained 8 bases not matched to a gene. CDR3 amino acids: CASSFEGTSGRANEQFF. The CDR3 DNA reads TGTGCCAGCAGCTTCGAGGGTACTAGCGGGAGGGCCAATGAGCAGTTCTTC.

This clonotype was picked up a small number of times. The chain employs TRBV5-1 and TRBJ2-2; TRBD2 might be the D (6 bases). The germline V and J ends were trimmed by 4 bases and 3 bases, with 19 bases remaining between them. The CDR3 is made up of 17 amino acids. Germline V gene sequence: CDR1 SGHRS, CDR2 YFSETQ. CDR3 nucleotide sequence: TGCGCCAGCAGCCCGGCCCTGATACCGGGGGACACCGGGGAGCTGTTTTTT. This encodes CASSPALIPGDTGELFF.

The table lists this clonotype with a count of one. V and J are TRBV20-1 and TRBJ1-4; D is unclear. V lost 0 bases and J 8 bases, leaving 16 bases between the germline ends. The CDR3 consists of 15 residues. Germline V gene data show CDR1 as DFQATT and CDR2 as SNEGSKA (reference sequence). Here the CDR3 DNA reads TGCAGTGCTAGAGATCATGATCGAGGAAAGGAAAAACTGTTTTTT. Translated, it gives CSARDHDRGKEKLFF.

This clonotype was counted a single time. This chain uses TRBV2 with TRBJ2-1, with a tentative D call TRBD1 (5 bases). V was shortened by 10 bases and J by 1 base, with 14 bases between the two germline ends. Germline CDR1 is SNHLY and CDR2 is FYNNEI. The CDR3 runs to 14 residues. CDR3 DNA sequence: TGTGCCACCCAGGGTGATTTATCCTACAATGAGCAGTTCTTC. Its protein product is CATQGDLSYNEQFF.

This sequence joins TRBV19 and TRBJ2-3, with D possibly matching TRBD2 (6 bases). V was shortened by 6 bases and J by 6 bases, with 16 bases between the two germline ends. Germline V gene sequence: CDR1 LNHDA, CDR2 SQIVND (reference sequence). The CDR3 length is 14 residues. The CDR3 bases are TGTGCCAGTAGGCCAGGGCCGGCGGGGGATACGCAGTATTTT. It yields the protein CASRPGPAGDTQYF. Using reference TRBV19 and TRBJ2-3 for the parts outside the CDR3, the full variable domain is DGGITQSPKYLFRKEGQNVTLSCEQNLNHDAMYWYRQDPGQGLRLIYYSQIVNDFQKGDIAEGYSVSREKKESFPLTVTSAQKNPTAFYLCASRPGPAGDTQYFGPGTRLTVL.

V usage is TRBV6-5 and J usage is TRBJ2-5, with no clear D. Germline V lookup: CDR1 MNHEY, CDR2 SVGAGI. The CDR3 extends over 14 amino acids. The V end lost 5 bases, the J end lost 4 bases, and 14 bases lay between the germline ends. The CDR3 DNA reads as TGTGCCAGCAGTCCGCCCGCGGCTCGAGAGACCCAGTACTTC. Its protein is CASSPPAARETQYF.

The chain couples TRBV3-1 to TRBJ2-7, with D maybe TRBD2 (6 bases). V lost 1 base and J 2 bases, leaving 9 bases between the germline ends. The CDR3 sequence is 14 residues long. Germline loops: CDR1 LGHDT, CDR2 YNNKEL (reference sequence). The CDR3 loop reads CASSQGSGPYEQYF. The CDR3 nucleotides are TGTGCCAGCAGCCAAGGTAGCGGTCCCTACGAGCAGTACTTC.